Listed below are T cell receptor beta chains from one sample, sequenced in a study of T cell repertoires in cytomegalovirus infection. Via MiXCR, TCRdb re-called the reads, giving one row per CDR3 protein. Of hundreds of thousands of distinct CDR3 sequences detected, more than 8% appear once; the ten largest clones hold 4.3%. Sequencing used PBMCs. These receptors were obtained from a human donor in good health (CMV status not recorded). Some clones in this sample may be carry-over from other donors' samples. The CDR3 runs from the conserved cysteine through the conserved F or W. A D gene is named only where the DNA matches it firmly. Size is stated for part of the rows, as once, few or many counts, or as a class when the clone is expanded.

CASSLQGAGGNQPQHF	TGTGCCAGCAGCCTTCAGGGGGCAGGGGGCAATCAGCCCCAGCATTTT	TRBJ1-5	TRBV7-2	few	TRBD1
CATSDPGQSLPNEQFF	TGTGCCACCAGTGACCCGGGACAGTCCCTACCCAATGAGCAGTTCTTC	TRBJ2-1	TRBV24-1	few	TRBD1
CASSSWTGSGDIQYF	TGTGCCAGCAGCTCTTGGACAGGTTCGGGCGACATTCAGTACTTC	TRBJ2-4	TRBV7-2	many	TRBD1
CASSLGGTETQYF	TGTGCCAGCAGTTTGGGTGGGACGGAGACCCAGTACTTC	TRBJ2-5	TRBV12-3/TRBV12-4	many	.
CASSLDRAAGNTIYF	TGTGCCAGCAGCCTTGACAGGGCAGCTGGAAACACCATATATTTT	TRBJ1-3	TRBV5-4	.	TRBD1
CASSLRTGLADTQYF	TGTGCCAGCAGCCTAAGGACAGGCCTGGCAGATACGCAGTATTTT	TRBJ2-3	TRBV11-2	.	TRBD1
CASSSRRERGYNEQFF	TGTGCCAGCAGTTCCCGTAGGGAGCGGGGGTACAATGAGCAGTTCTTC	TRBJ2-1	TRBV6-1	many	TRBD2
CASSSRAGYTF	TGTGCCAGCAGCTCCAGGGCTGGCTACACCTTC	TRBJ1-2	TRBV7-2	few	.
CASSQVRELYNEQFF	TGTGCCAGCAGCCAAGTTAGAGAACTGTACAATGAGCAGTTCTTC	TRBJ2-1	TRBV4-2	.	.
CASSSYGQRNTIYF	TGTGCCAGCAGCTCATACGGACAGAGAAACACCATATATTTT	TRBJ1-3	TRBV7-2	many	.
CASSSTGTYEQYF	TGTGCCAGCAGCTCGACGGGCACCTACGAGCAGTACTTC	TRBJ2-7	TRBV7-2	many	.
CASSTQQGGEQFF	TGTGCCAGCAGCACACAACAGGGAGGAGAGCAGTTCTTC	TRBJ2-1	TRBV7-6	.	.
CASSERGAKETQYF	TGTGCCAGCAGCGAAAGGGGGGCAAAGGAGACCCAGTACTTC	TRBJ2-5	TRBV11-2	few	.
CASSESSRATGELFF	TGTGCCAGCAGTGAAAGTAGCAGGGCCACCGGGGAGCTGTTTTTT	TRBJ2-2	TRBV2	.	.